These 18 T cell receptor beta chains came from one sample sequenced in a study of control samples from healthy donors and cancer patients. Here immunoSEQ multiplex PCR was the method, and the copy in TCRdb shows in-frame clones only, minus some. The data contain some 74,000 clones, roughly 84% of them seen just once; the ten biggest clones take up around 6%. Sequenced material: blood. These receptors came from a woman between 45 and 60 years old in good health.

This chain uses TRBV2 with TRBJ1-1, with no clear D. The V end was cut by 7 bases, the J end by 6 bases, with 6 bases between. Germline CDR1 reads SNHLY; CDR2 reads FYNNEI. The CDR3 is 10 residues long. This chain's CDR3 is CASTMAEAFF. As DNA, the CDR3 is TGTGCCAGCACAATGGCTGAAGCTTTCTTT.

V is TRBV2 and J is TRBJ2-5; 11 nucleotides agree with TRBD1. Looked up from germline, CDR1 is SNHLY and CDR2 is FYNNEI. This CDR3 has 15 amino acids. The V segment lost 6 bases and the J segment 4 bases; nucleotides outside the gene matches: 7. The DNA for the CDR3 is TGTGCCAGCAGACCGGACAGGGGGCGGGGAGAGACCCAGTACTTC. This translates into CASRPDRGRGETQYF. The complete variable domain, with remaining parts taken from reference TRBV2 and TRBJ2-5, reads EPEVTQTPSHQVTQMGQEVILRCVPISNHLYFYWYRQILGQKVEFLVSFYNNEISEKSEIFDDQFSVERPDGSNFTLKIRSTKLEDSAMYFCASRPDRGRGETQYFGPGTRLLVL.

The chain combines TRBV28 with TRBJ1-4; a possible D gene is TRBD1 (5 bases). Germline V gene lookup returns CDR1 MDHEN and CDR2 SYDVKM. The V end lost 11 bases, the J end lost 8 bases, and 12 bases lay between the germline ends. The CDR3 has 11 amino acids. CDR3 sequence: CAAGRGEKLFF. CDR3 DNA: TGTGCCGCAGGTCGGGGCGAAAAACTGTTTTTT.

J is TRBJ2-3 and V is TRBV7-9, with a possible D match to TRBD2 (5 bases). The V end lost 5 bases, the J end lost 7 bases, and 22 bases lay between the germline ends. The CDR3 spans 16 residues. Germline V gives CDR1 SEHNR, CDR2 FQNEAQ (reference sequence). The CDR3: CASSPKAAGRSNTQYF. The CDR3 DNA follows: TGTGCCAGCAGCCCGAAAGCGGCTGGACGCTCTAATACGCAGTATTTT.

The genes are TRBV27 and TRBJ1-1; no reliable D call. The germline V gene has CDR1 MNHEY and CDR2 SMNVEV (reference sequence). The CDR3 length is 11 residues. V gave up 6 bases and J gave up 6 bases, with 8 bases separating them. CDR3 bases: TGTGCCAGCAGGGGAATCTCTGAAGCTTTCTTT. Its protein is CASRGISEAFF.

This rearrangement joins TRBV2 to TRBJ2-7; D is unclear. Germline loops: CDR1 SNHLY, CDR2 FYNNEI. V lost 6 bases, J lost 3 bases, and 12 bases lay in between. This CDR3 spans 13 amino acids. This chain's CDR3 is CASRYRDNYEQYF. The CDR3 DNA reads TGTGCCAGCAGATACAGAGACAACTACGAGCAGTACTTC.

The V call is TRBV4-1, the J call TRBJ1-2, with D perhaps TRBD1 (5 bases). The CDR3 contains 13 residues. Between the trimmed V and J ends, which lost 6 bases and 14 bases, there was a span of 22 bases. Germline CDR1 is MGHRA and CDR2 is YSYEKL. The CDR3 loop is CASSRDANYVMTF. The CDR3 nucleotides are TGCGCCAGCAGTCGGGACGCGAATTATGTAATGACCTTC.

In DNA, the CDR3 is TGCAGCGTTGTGATCAACTATGGCTACACCTTC. Translation gives CSVVINYGYTF. J is TRBJ1-2 and V is TRBV29-1; D call uncertain. This CDR3 is 11 amino acids long. Germline loops: CDR1 SQVTM, CDR2 ANQGSEA. Trimming removed 4 bases from V and 2 bases from J, with 5 bases in between. The whole variable domain, filled in from reference TRBV29-1 and TRBJ1-2, reads SAVISQKPSRDICQRGTSLTIQCQVDSQVTMMFWYRQQPGQSLTLIATANQGSEATYESGFVIDKFPISRPNLTFSTLTVSNMSPEDSSIYLCSVVINYGYTFGSGTRLTVV.

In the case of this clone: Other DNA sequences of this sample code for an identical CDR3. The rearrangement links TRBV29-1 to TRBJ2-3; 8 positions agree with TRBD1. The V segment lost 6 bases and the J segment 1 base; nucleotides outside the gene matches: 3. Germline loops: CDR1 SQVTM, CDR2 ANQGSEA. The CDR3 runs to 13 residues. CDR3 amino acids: CSVDRGGTDTQYF. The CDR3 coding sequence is TGCAGCGTCGACAGGGGAGGCACAGATACGCAGTATTTT.

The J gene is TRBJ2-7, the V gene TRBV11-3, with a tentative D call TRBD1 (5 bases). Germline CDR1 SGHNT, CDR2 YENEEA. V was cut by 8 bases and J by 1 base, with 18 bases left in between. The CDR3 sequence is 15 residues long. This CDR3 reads CASGQAFRRSYEQYF. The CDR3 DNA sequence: TGTGCCAGCGGACAAGCTTTCCGGAGATCCTACGAGCAGTACTTC.

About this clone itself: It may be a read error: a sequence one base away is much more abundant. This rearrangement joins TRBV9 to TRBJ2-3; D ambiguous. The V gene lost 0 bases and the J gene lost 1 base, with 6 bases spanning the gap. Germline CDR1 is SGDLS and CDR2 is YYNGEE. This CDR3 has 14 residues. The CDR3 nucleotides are TGTGCCAGCAGCGTAGTCGAGGGCACAGATACGCAGTATTTT. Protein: CASSVVEGTDTQYF.

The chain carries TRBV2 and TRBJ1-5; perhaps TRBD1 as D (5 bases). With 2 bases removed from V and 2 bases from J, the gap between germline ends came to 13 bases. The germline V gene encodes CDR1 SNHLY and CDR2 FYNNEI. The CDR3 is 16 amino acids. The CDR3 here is CASSEWAREGNQPQHF. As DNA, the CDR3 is TGTGCCAGCAGTGAATGGGCCAGGGAAGGCAATCAGCCCCAGCATTTT.

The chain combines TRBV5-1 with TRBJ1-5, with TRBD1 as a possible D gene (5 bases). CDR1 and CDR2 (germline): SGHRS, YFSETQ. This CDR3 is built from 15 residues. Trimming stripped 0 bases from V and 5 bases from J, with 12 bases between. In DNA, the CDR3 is TGCGCCAGCAGCTTGGAGGGGTTCAGTGATCAGCCCCAGCATTTT. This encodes CASSLEGFSDQPQHF.

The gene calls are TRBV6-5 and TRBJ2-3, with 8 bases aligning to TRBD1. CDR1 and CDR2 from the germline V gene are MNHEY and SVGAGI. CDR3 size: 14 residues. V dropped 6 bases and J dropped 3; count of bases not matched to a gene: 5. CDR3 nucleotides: TGTGCCAGCAGGAGCAGGGGGCTTACAGATACGCAGTATTTT. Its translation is CASRSRGLTDTQYF.

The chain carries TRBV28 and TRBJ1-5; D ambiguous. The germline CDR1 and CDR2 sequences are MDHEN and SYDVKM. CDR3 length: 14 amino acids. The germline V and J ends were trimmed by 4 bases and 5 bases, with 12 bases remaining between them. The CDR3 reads CASSSLSGDQPQHF. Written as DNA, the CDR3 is TGTGCCAGCAGTTCACTCTCAGGAGATCAGCCCCAGCATTTT.

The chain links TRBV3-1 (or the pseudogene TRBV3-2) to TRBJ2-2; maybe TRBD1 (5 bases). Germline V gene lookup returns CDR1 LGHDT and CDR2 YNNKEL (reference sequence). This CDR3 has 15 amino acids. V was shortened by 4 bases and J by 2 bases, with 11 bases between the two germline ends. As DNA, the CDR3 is TGTGCCAGCAGCCGCTCTGACAGCAACACCGGGGAGCTGTTTTTT. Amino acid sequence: CASSRSDSNTGELFF.

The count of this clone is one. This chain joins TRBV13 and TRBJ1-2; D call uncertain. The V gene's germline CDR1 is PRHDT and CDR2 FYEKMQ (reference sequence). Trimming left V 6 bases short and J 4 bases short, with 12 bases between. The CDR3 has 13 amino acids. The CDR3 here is CASSLMRSYGYTF. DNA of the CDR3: TGTGCCAGCAGTCTCATGAGGAGCTATGGCTACACCTTC. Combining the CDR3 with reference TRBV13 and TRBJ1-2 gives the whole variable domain AAGVIQSPRHLIKEKRETATLKCYPIPRHDTVYWYQQGPGQDPQFLISFYEKMQSDKGSIPDRFSAQQFSDYHSELNMSSLELGDSALYFCASSLMRSYGYTFGSGTRLTVV.

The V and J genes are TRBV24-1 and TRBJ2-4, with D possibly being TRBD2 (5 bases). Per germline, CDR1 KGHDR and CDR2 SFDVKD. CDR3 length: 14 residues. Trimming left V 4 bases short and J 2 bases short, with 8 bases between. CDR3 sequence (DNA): TGTGCCACCAGTGACCCCGGGACCAAAAACATTCAGTACTTC. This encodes CATSDPGTKNIQYF.